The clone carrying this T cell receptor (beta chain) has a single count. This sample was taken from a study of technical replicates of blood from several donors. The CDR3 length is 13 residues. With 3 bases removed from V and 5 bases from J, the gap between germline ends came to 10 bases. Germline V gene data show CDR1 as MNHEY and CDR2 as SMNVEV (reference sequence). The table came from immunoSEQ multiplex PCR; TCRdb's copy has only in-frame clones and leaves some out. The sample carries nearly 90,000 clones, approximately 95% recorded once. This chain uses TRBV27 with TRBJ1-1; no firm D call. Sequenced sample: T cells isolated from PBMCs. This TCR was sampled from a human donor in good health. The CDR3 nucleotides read TGTGCCAGCAGTTTTTCGGCGGGGACTGAAGCTTTCTTT. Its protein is CASSFSAGTEAFF.